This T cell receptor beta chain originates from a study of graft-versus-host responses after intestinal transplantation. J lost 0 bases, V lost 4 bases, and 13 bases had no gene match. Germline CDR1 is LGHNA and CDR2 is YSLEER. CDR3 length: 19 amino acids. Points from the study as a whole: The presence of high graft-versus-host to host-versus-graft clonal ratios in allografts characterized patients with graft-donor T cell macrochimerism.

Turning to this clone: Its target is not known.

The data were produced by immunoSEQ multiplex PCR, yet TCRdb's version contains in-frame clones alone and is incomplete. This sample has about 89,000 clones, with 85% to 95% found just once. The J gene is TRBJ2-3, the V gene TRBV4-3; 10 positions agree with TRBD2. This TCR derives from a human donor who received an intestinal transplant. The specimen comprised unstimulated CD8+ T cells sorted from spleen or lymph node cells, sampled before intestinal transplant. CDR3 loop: CASSLDTSGEDPSTDTQYF. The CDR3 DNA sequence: TGCGCCAGCAGCCTCGATACTAGCGGGGAAGACCCTAGCACAGATACGCAGTATTTT.